This paragraph reports one T cell receptor beta chain. What it binds is unknown. Germline V gene lookup returns CDR1 SGHDN and CDR2 FVKESK. Trimming pared 4 bases from V and 5 bases from J, leaving 18 bases between. The CDR3 has 16 amino acids. These data are taken from a study of post-analysis software for immune sequencing data. Whole-study results and caveats: Patients carried 5 or 6 TRBV segments more frequently than controls did, and TRBV5-6, TRBV5-1 and TRBV20-1 were among them. F-measure co-clustering was strong for batch-matched samples. Compared against controls, patients with multiple sclerosis displayed significantly lower normalized Chao1 diversity.

Prepared libraries of TCR beta cDNA carried unique molecular identifiers. TCRdb independently ran MiXCR on the PCR reads; one entry per CDR3 protein. Among some 450,000 distinct CDR3 sequences listed, around 40% were seen once. The source is a girl under 18 with multiple sclerosis. This rearrangement joins TRBV14 to TRBJ2-1; D possibly matches TRBD1 or TRBD2 (5 bases each). Material for sequencing was blood. In DNA form, the CDR3 reads TGTGCCAGCAGCCGTCCGGGACCCGTCACCCACAATGAGCAGTTCTTC. It yields the protein CASSRPGPVTHNEQFF.